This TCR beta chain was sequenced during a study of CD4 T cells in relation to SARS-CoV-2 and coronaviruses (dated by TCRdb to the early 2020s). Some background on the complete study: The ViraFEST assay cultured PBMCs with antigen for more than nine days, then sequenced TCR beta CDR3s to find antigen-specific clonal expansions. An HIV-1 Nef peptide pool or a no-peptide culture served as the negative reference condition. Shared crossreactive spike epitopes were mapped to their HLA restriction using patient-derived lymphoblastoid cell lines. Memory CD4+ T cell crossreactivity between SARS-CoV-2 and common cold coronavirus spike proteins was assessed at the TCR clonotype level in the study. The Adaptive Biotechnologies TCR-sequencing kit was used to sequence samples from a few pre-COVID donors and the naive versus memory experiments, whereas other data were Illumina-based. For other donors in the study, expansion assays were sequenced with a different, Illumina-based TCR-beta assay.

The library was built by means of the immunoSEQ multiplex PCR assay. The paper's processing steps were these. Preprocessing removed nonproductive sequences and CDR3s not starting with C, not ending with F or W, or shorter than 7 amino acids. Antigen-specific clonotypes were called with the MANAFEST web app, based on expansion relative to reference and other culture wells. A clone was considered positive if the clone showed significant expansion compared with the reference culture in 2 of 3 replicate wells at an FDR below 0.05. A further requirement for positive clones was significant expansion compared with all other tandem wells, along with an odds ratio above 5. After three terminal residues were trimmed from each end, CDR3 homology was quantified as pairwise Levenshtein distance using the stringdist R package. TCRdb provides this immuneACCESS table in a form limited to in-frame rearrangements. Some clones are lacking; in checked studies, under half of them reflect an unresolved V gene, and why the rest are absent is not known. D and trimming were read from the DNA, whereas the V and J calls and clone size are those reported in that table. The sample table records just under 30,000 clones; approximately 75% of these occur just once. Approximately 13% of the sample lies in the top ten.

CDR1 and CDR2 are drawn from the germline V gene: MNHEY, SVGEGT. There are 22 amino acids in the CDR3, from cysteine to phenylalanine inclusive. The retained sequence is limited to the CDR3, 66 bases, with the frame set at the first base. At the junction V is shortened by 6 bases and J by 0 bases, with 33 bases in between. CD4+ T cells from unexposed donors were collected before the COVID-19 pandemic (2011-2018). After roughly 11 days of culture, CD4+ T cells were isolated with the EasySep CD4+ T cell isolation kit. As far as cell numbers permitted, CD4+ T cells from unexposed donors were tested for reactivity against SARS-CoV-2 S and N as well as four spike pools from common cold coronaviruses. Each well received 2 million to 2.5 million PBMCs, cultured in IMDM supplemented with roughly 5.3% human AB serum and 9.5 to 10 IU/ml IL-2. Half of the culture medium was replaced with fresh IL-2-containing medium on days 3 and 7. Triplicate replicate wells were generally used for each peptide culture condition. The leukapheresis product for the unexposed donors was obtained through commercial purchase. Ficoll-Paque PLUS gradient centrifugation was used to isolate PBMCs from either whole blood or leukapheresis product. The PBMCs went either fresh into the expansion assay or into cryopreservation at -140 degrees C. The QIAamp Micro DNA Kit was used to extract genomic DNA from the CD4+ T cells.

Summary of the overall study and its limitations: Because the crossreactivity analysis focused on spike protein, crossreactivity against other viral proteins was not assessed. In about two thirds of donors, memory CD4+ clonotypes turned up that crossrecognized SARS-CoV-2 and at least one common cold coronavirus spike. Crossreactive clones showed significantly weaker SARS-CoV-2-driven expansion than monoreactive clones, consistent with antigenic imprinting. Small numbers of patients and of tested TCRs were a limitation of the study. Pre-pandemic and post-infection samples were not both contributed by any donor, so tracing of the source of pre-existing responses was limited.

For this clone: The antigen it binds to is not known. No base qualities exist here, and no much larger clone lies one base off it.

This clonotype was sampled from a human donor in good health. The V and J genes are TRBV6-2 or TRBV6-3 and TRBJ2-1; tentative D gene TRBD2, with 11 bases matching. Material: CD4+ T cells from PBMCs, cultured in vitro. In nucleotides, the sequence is TGTGCCAGCAGCCCCGGGACAGGGGTTAGCGGGAGGGCCCGGGGCTCCTACAATGAGCAGTTCTTC. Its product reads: CASSPGTGVSGRARGSYNEQFF.